These 16 T cell receptor beta chains came from one sample sequenced in a study of T cell responses to AZD1222 COVID-19 vaccine (dated by TCRdb to the early 2020s). This sample's time point label indicates: baseline before first vaccination. The library was made by the immunoSEQ multiplex PCR assay. TCRdb limited this immuneACCESS table to in-frame rearrangements with V and J called. A share of clones is missing; checked studies link under half to unresolved V genes, and the rest is unexplained. The sample includes about 140,000 clones, with approximately 90% observed a single time. The ten largest account for approximately 3% of the sample. Sample: peripheral blood, taken on day 0 of AZD1222 vaccination. Receptors originate from an adult in good health.

The chain employs TRBV15 and TRBJ1-2, with D possibly TRBD1 on 5 matching bases. V lost 0 bases and J 3 bases, leaving 14 bases between the germline ends. The CDR3 totals 16 residues. Germline V CDR1 and CDR2: LNHNV, YYDKDF (reference sequence). The CDR3: CATSRDSGTLDYGYTF. CDR3 nucleotides: TGTGCCACCAGCAGAGATAGTGGGACCCTAGACTATGGCTACACCTTC.

The chain recombines TRBV5-8 with TRBJ2-5; 7 positions agree with TRBD1. After removal of 7 bases from V and 1 base from J, the junction contained 4 bases not matched to a gene. The germline gives CDR1 SGHTS, CDR2 YDEGEE. The CDR3 covers 13 residues. CDR3 bases: TGTGCCAGCTCACGGGACAGCCAAGAGACCCAGTACTTC. This encodes CASSRDSQETQYF.

V gene TRBV19 combines with J gene TRBJ1-1; no clear D gene. The germline CDR1 and CDR2 sequences are LNHDA and SQIVND (reference sequence). V lost 8 bases to trimming and J lost 1 base, with 8 bases between them. The CDR3 covers 12 residues. Written as DNA, the CDR3 is TGTGCCAGTCGGTTAGGGAACACTGAAGCTTTCTTT. Its translation is CASRLGNTEAFF.

The chain is built from TRBV6-5 and TRBJ1-1; D is unresolved. Germline V lookup: CDR1 MNHEY, CDR2 SVGAGI. This CDR3 has 13 residues. V gave up 6 bases and J gave up 2 bases, with 10 bases separating them. The CDR3 protein is CASRVGRNTEAFF. In DNA form, the CDR3 reads TGTGCCAGCAGGGTAGGCAGAAACACTGAAGCTTTCTTT.

J is TRBJ2-1 and V is TRBV6-5; 8 bases map to TRBD2. The V and J ends lost 8 bases and 4 bases, in that order; junction bases with no gene match: 7. This CDR3 is 14 amino acids long. CDR1 is MNHEY and CDR2 is SVGAGI in the germline V gene. The DNA of the CDR3 is TGTGCCAGCTTTTCGGGGGGGCCATACAATGAGCAGTTCTTC. This codes for CASFSGGPYNEQFF.

The J gene is TRBJ1-6, the V gene TRBV2, with D unresolved. The CDR3 loop spans 15 amino acids. Germline CDR1 SNHLY, CDR2 FYNNEI. Trimming took off 2 bases at V and 10 bases at J, with 15 bases between the two ends. CDR3 region: CASSEFDQGSSPLHF. CDR3 DNA sequence: TGTGCCAGCAGTGAATTCGATCAAGGGTCATCACCCCTCCACTTT. Based on the CDR3 plus reference TRBV2 and TRBJ1-6, the full variable domain is EPEVTQTPSHQVTQMGQEVILRCVPISNHLYFYWYRQILGQKVEFLVSFYNNEISEKSEIFDDQFSVERPDGSNFTLKIRSTKLEDSAMYFCASSEFDQGSSPLHFGNGTRLTVT.

This chain uses TRBV5-4 with TRBJ1-1; 9 bases map to TRBD1. Looked up from germline, CDR1 is SGHNT and CDR2 is YYREEE (reference sequence). V trimming: 4 bases; J trimming: 5 bases; junction bases outside the gene matches: 6. The length of the CDR3 is 14 residues. CDR3 nucleotide sequence: TGTGCCAGCAGCATGACGGGACAGGGAACTGAAGCTTTCTTT. Translation gives CASSMTGQGTEAFF.

The V call is TRBV12-5, the J call TRBJ1-3; TRBD1 might be the D (5 bases). With 6 bases removed from V and 0 bases from J, the gap between germline ends came to 9 bases. Germline lookup yields CDR1 LGHNT and CDR2 FRNRAP. The CDR3 is 14 amino acids. The CDR3 coding sequence is TGTGCTAGTGGGGGTGGACACTCTGGAAACACCATATATTTT. Protein product: CASGGGHSGNTIYF.

The rearrangement joins TRBV27 to TRBJ2-7, with D perhaps being TRBD1 or TRBD2 (5 bases each). The CDR3 sequence is 15 residues long. Per germline, CDR1 MNHEY and CDR2 SMNVEV (reference sequence). With 1 base removed from V and 2 bases from J, the gap between germline ends came to 12 bases. The CDR3 is CASSLYNPGPYEQYF. Here the CDR3 DNA reads TGTGCCAGCAGTTTATATAATCCGGGGCCCTACGAGCAGTACTTC.

The chain links TRBV5-1 to TRBJ1-2; no clear D gene. This CDR3 is built from 14 residues. Trimming took 3 bases from V and 5 from J, leaving 14 bases between them. Germline V gene sequence: CDR1 SGHRS, CDR2 YFSETQ. CDR3 DNA sequence: TGCGCCAGCAGCTCCGGCAACCCCGATTATGGCTACACCTTC. Protein sequence: CASSSGNPDYGYTF.

The chain joins TRBV6-5 to TRBJ1-2, with D possibly being TRBD1 (6 bases). The CDR3 has 15 amino acids. Per germline, CDR1 MNHEY and CDR2 SVGAGI. V lost 6 bases and J lost 4, with 18 bases in between. The CDR3 bases are TGTGCCAGCAGCTGGGGCGGGGGCGGAAGCTATGGCTACACCTTC. This encodes CASSWGGGGSYGYTF.

The chain is built from TRBV27 and TRBJ2-7; D is unresolved. From germline, CDR1 is MNHEY and CDR2 SMNVEV (reference sequence). The ends were cut back, 5 bases at V and 2 bases at J, with 10 bases in the middle. The CDR3 is 13 amino acids. The CDR3 nucleotides are TGTGCCAGCAGTGCCCCCCCCACCTACGAGCAGTACTTC. It yields the protein CASSAPPTYEQYF.

The chain has TRBV4-1 and TRBJ1-5; D is undetermined. The V end lost 0 bases, the J end lost 11 bases, and 11 bases lay between the germline ends. Germline V gene data show CDR1 as MGHRA and CDR2 as YSYEKL. CDR3 length: 13 residues. CDR3 region: CASSQDVGRAQHF. DNA for the CDR3: TGCGCCAGCAGCCAAGATGTGGGTAGGGCCCAGCATTTT.

The chain uses TRBV6-5 and TRBJ1-2; D may be TRBD1 (6 bases). CDR1 is MNHEY and CDR2 is SVGAGI in the germline V gene. The V end lost 2 bases, the J end lost 3 bases, and 10 bases lay between the germline ends. This CDR3 is built from 14 residues. CDR3 protein: CASSYLAGDYGYTF. CDR3 DNA: TGTGCCAGCAGTTACCTCGCAGGGGACTATGGCTACACCTTC.

The chain joins TRBV20-1 to TRBJ2-5, with D possibly TRBD2 on 6 matching bases. Deletions cut 3 bases from V and 3 bases from J, with 14 bases between. Per germline, CDR1 DFQATT and CDR2 SNEGSKA (reference sequence). The CDR3 runs 14 residues. The CDR3 region is CSASAGPTKETQYF. The DNA for the CDR3 is TGCAGTGCTAGTGCGGGACCGACGAAAGAGACCCAGTACTTC.

The V call is TRBV6-5, the J call TRBJ1-5, with D unclear. Looked up from germline, CDR1 is MNHEY and CDR2 is SVGAGI. This CDR3 region has 13 residues. The V gene lost 3 bases and the J gene lost 5 bases, with 8 bases spanning the gap. The CDR3 region is CASSYLRHQPQHF. DNA for the CDR3: TGTGCCAGCAGTTATCTGAGGCATCAGCCCCAGCATTTT.